The clone carrying this T cell receptor beta chain has ten or more counts. Antigen: not known. This sample was included in a study of T-cell reconstitution after alpha-beta-depleted transplantation in children. General study results and limits: Hyperexpanded clones declined; after one year, newly produced T cells mostly supplied diversity.

CDR1 and CDR2 (germline): MNHNS, SASEGT. This CDR3 spans 13 amino acids. The V gene end was trimmed by 10 bases and the J gene end by 1 base; junction bases not matched to a gene: 7. Unique molecular identifiers were incorporated when the TCRbeta library was constructed. From the PCR reads, TCRdb called clonotypes with MiXCR, one entry per CDR3 protein. The table lists 200,000 to 250,000 distinct CDR3 sequences, roughly 10% of them singletons. The clonotype was recovered from a child in the first two years of life with acute myeloid leukemia, due to receive a stem cell transplant. The J gene is TRBJ2-7, the V gene TRBV6-1; 7 bases match TRBD1. This sample comprised PBMCs, obtained before TCRalphabeta/CD19-depleted stem cell transplant. The CDR3 sequence: CATKPGQSYEQYF. CDR3 DNA: TGTGCCACCAAACCGGGACAGTCCTACGAGCAGTACTTC.